One and the same sample provided the 18 T cell receptor beta chains below, sequenced in a study of identical twins. TCRdb reprocessed the 5' RACE reads via MiXCR and lists one record per CDR3 protein. This table has around 530,000 distinct CDR3 sequences, 15% appearing once. These records were also assigned to another study, of yellow fever vaccine responses in identical twins.

Sequencing input: CD4+ T cells sorted from blood. These receptors were collected from a young woman in good health.

This clonotype occurred many times. This sequence joins TRBV5-1 and TRBJ2-1; either TRBD1 or TRBD2 may fit D (5 bases each). V lost 2 bases and J 6 bases, leaving 15 bases between the germline ends. In germline, CDR1 is SGHRS, CDR2 YFSETQ. The CDR3 extends over 15 amino acids. The CDR3 sequence is CASSFPGPKGNEQFF. CDR3 DNA sequence: TGCGCCAGCAGCTTTCCGGGACCCAAAGGCAATGAGCAGTTCTTC.

The V and J genes are TRBV7-8 and TRBJ2-7; tentative D call: TRBD1 (5 bases). Looked up from germline, CDR1 is SGHVS and CDR2 is FQNEAQ. This CDR3 has 12 residues. V was trimmed by 4 bases and J by 7 bases, leaving 11 bases between them. The CDR3 protein is CASSYVQGEQYF. DNA of the CDR3: TGTGCCAGCAGCTATGTCCAGGGTGAGCAGTACTTC.

The gene calls are TRBV20-1 and TRBJ2-7; TRBD2 matches at 10 bases. The junction had 7 bases not matched to a gene; V was cut back by 4 bases and J by 4 bases. From germline, CDR1 is DFQATT and CDR2 SNEGSKA (reference sequence). This CDR3 is built from 14 residues. The CDR3 nucleotides read TGCAGTGCTACTGGACTAGCGGAGCTATACGAGCAGTACTTC. Translation gives CSATGLAELYEQYF.

The chain uses TRBV18 and TRBJ2-7, with D tentatively TRBD1 or TRBD2 (5 bases each). CDR1 and CDR2 (germline): KGHSH, LQKENI. CDR3 length equals 14 residues. V was pared by 3 bases and J by 7 bases, with 16 bases between. For the CDR3, the DNA is TGTGCCAGCTCACCCGAGGGACGGCCTAGAGAGCAGTACGTC. Translating it yields CASSPEGRPREQYV.

This chain uses TRBV12-3 or TRBV12-4 with TRBJ2-7, with D perhaps TRBD1 (6 bases). The CDR3 runs 13 residues. V lost 2 bases to trimming and J lost 7 bases, with 12 bases between them. DNA for the CDR3: TGTGCCAGCAGTTTACAGGGGTCGGATGAGCAGTACTTC. Translation: CASSLQGSDEQYF.

This clonotype was seen only a few times. The rearrangement uses TRBV7-8 and TRBJ2-1; 10 nucleotides agree with TRBD2. V was pared by 3 bases and J by 3 bases, with 5 bases of the junction left unmatched. There are 16 residues in the CDR3. Germline CDR1 is SGHVS and CDR2 is FQNEAQ. Here the CDR3 DNA reads TGTGCCAGCAGCTTCGCCGGGACTAGCGTCTACAATGAGCAGTTCTTC. It specifies CASSFAGTSVYNEQFF.

This chain connects TRBV5-1 to TRBJ2-2, with D possibly being TRBD1 (6 bases). The ends were cut back, 5 bases at V and 3 bases at J, with 11 bases in the middle. CDR3 length: 14 residues. Germline-derived CDR1 and CDR2 are SGHRS and YFSETQ. This CDR3 is CASRGALDTGELFF. DNA for the CDR3: TGCGCCAGCAGGGGGGCTTTGGACACCGGGGAGCTGTTTTTT. The full variable domain, completed using reference TRBV5-1 and TRBJ2-2, is KAGVTQTPRYLIKTRGQQVTLSCSPISGHRSVSWYQQTPGQGLQFLFEYFSETQRNKGNFPGRFSGRQFSNSRSEMNVSTLELGDSALYLCASRGALDTGELFFGEGSRLTVL.

This clonotype was found a few times. V usage is TRBV20-1 and J usage is TRBJ2-7, with 8 nucleotides matching TRBD2. J gave up 0 bases and V 5 bases, and 12 bases lay outside the gene matches. The CDR3 sequence is 16 residues long. CDR1 DFQATT and CDR2 SNEGSKA come from the germline V gene (reference sequence). The CDR3 protein is CSASLWGSGSSYEQYF. CDR3 sequence (DNA): TGCAGTGCTTCGCTCTGGGGGAGCGGGAGCTCCTACGAGCAGTACTTC.

This chain uses TRBV7-6 with TRBJ1-4; 9 nucleotides align to TRBD1. After removal of 5 bases from V and 12 bases from J, the junction contained 13 bases not matched to a gene. This CDR3 has 15 residues. Germline V gene sequence: CDR1 SGHVS, CDR2 FNYEAQ. CDR3 residues: CASSVSGGTGLELFF. DNA of the CDR3: TGTGCCAGCAGCGTCAGTGGGGGGACAGGGCTTGAACTGTTTTTT.

The V and J genes are TRBV29-1 and TRBJ1-2; 11 bases map to TRBD1. The V and J ends lost 7 bases and 8 bases, in that order; junction bases with no gene match: 12. The CDR3 has 14 amino acids. CDR1 is SQVTM and CDR2 is ANQGSEA in the germline V gene. This chain's CDR3 is CSATGQGASHGYTF. The CDR3 DNA sequence: TGCAGCGCGACCGGACAGGGGGCCTCTCACGGCTACACCTTC.

This clonotype was detected a few times. The CDR3 is CASLKDGESTDTQYF. The CDR3 DNA sequence: TGCGCCAGCCTCAAAGATGGGGAAAGCACAGATACGCAGTATTTT. The chain has TRBV5-1 and TRBJ2-3; D gene uncertain. The CDR3 covers 15 residues. V was cut by 7 bases and J by 0 bases, with 15 bases left in between. CDR1 is SGHRS, CDR2 YFSETQ, per germline.

The chain recombines TRBV20-1 with TRBJ2-3; 12 bases match TRBD2. The germline CDR1 and CDR2 sequences are DFQATT and SNEGSKA (reference sequence). With 1 base clipped from V and 1 base from J, the junction kept 6 bases outside the gene matches. CDR3 size: 17 residues. The CDR3 sequence: CSARVGTSGSRTDTQYF. The CDR3 nucleotides read TGCAGTGCTAGAGTGGGGACTAGCGGGTCTCGCACAGATACGCAGTATTTT.

The chain carries TRBV21-1 and TRBJ2-7. TRBV21-1 is given as a pseudogene. This CDR3 contains 17 residues. CDR3 bases: TGTGCCAGCAGCAAAGACATCCACACAGAGAGCTCCTACGAGCAGTACGTC. Translated: CASSKDIHTESSYEQYV.

Comments on this clonotype: A much larger clone differs by one base, so this may be a read error. This chain uses TRBV15 with TRBJ2-1; D is unclear. Germline lookup yields CDR1 LNHNV and CDR2 YYDKDF (reference sequence). CDR3 size: 19 residues. Deletions cut 0 bases from V and 0 bases from J, with 18 bases between. CDR3 region: CATSRDPVYLISSYNEQFF. The CDR3 nucleotides read TGTGCCACCAGCAGAGATCCCGTCTACCTTATTAGCTCCTACAATGAGCAGTTCTTC.

Only a few counts were recorded for this clonotype. The V gene is TRBV10-3, the J gene TRBJ2-3, with TRBD2 identical over 10 bases. After removal of 2 bases from V and 0 bases from J, the junction contained 8 bases not matched to a gene. The germline V gene encodes CDR1 ENHRY and CDR2 SYGVKD. CDR3 length: 18 amino acids. Here the CDR3 DNA reads TGTGCCATCAGTGAGGATGGGACTAGCGTTACGAGCACAGATACGCAGTATTTT. It translates to CAISEDGTSVTSTDTQYF.

The rearrangement uses TRBV11-2 and TRBJ2-5, with a weak D call TRBD1 (6 bases). This CDR3 region has 14 residues. V shed 0 bases and J shed 7 bases, with 12 bases lying between them. Germline V gives CDR1 SGHAT, CDR2 FQNNGV. CDR3 sequence: CASSLERGTGTQYF. CDR3 sequence (DNA): TGTGCCAGCAGCTTAGAAAGGGGGACGGGGACCCAGTACTTC.

The genes are TRBV3-1 and TRBJ2-2, with 8 bases that match TRBD1. The CDR3 contains 15 residues. Germline lookup yields CDR1 LGHDT and CDR2 YNNKEL (reference sequence). Unmatched junction bases numbered 6, after V lost 3 bases and J lost 6 bases. CDR3 bases: TGTGCCAGCAGCCAGGACAGGGACATCGCCGGGGAGCTGTTTTTT. Translation gives CASSQDRDIAGELFF.

In this sample, this clonotype turned up a few times. This chain connects TRBV2 to TRBJ1-4; TRBD1 matches at 7 bases. CDR3 length: 13 amino acids. After removal of 2 bases from V and 13 bases from J, the junction contained 7 bases not matched to a gene. CDR1 and CDR2 from the germline V gene are SNHLY and FYNNEI. The CDR3 reads CASSELRGSRLFF. CDR3 coding DNA: TGTGCCAGCAGTGAACTCAGGGGGAGTAGACTGTTTTTT.